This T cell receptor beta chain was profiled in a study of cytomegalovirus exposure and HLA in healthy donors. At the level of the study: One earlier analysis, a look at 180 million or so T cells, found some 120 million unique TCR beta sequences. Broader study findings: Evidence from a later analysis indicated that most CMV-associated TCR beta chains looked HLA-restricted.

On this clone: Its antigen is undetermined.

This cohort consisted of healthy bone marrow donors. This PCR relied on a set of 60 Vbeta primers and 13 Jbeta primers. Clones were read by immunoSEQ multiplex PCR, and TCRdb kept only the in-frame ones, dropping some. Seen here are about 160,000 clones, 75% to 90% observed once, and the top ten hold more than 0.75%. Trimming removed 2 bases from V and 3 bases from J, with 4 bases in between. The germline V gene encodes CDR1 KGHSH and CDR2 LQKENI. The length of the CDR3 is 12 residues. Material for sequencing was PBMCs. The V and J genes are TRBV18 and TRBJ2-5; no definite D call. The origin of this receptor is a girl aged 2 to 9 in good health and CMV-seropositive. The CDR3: CASSPSEETQYF. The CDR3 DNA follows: TGTGCCAGCTCACCATCGGAAGAGACCCAGTACTTC. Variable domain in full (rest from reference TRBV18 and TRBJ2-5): NAGVMQNPRHLVRRRGQEARLRCSPMKGHSHVYWYRQLPEEGLKFMVYLQKENIIDESGMPKERFSAEFPKEGPSILRIQQVVRGDSAAYFCASSPSEETQYFGPGTRLLVL.